The rows below give T cell receptor beta chains drawn from one sample of a study of PD-1 blockade in classical Hodgkin lymphoma. Clones were read by immunoSEQ multiplex PCR, and TCRdb kept only the in-frame ones, dropping some. The sample comprises 46,000 or so clones, around three quarters of which are singletons, and over 20% rests with the top ten. This specimen was peripheral blood mononuclear cells (PBMCs), taken before the second cycle of nivolumab. The receptor source for this set is a human donor with classical Hodgkin lymphoma. The CDR3 runs from the conserved cysteine through the conserved F or W. A D gene is named only where the DNA matches it firmly. Clone size, where shown, is once, few, many, or a class for clones that have expanded.

j_call: TRBJ1-1
v_call: TRBV27
d_call: NA
clone_size: NA
cdr3_aa: CASYKLNTEAFF
cdr3_nt: TGTGCCAGCTACAAATTAAACACTGAAGCTTTCTTT

j_call: TRBJ1-2
v_call: TRBV29-1
d_call: NA
clone_size: medium-sized
cdr3_aa: CSVGVPYGYTF
cdr3_nt: TGCAGCGTTGGGGTCCCCTATGGCTACACCTTC

j_call: TRBJ1-3
v_call: TRBV4-1
d_call: NA
clone_size: NA
cdr3_aa: CASSQDRRSGNTIYF
cdr3_nt: TGCGCCAGCAGCCAAGATCGCCGGTCTGGAAACACCATATATTTT

j_call: TRBJ1-1
v_call: TRBV7-2
d_call: NA
clone_size: NA
cdr3_aa: CASTPILGIRGSEAFF
cdr3_nt: TGTGCCAGCACCCCAATCTTAGGTATTCGGGGTTCTGAAGCTTTCTTT

j_call: TRBJ2-7
v_call: TRBV2
d_call: NA
clone_size: once
cdr3_aa: CASSETTYEQYF
cdr3_nt: TGTGCCAGCAGTGAAACTACCTACGAGCAGTACTTC

j_call: TRBJ1-1
v_call: TRBV6-6
d_call: NA
clone_size: NA
cdr3_aa: CASSYESGTEAFF
cdr3_nt: TGTGCCAGCAGTTATGAGTCAGGGACTGAAGCTTTCTTT

j_call: TRBJ2-2
v_call: TRBV9
d_call: NA
clone_size: NA
cdr3_aa: CASSVGGELFF
cdr3_nt: TGTGCCAGCAGCGTTGGCGGGGAGCTGTTTTTT

j_call: TRBJ2-1
v_call: TRBV7-3
d_call: NA
clone_size: NA
cdr3_aa: CASSLNRLRPEQFF
cdr3_nt: TGTGCCAGCAGCTTAAATCGATTACGCCCAGAGCAGTTCTTC

j_call: TRBJ1-4
v_call: TRBV28
d_call: NA
clone_size: NA
cdr3_aa: CASSPAGAVGEKLFF
cdr3_nt: TGTGCCAGCAGTCCTGCAGGAGCAGTTGGAGAAAAACTGTTTTTT

j_call: TRBJ1-1
v_call: TRBV9
d_call: NA
clone_size: NA
cdr3_aa: CASSPGPGMGAHSGTEAFF
cdr3_nt: TGTGCCAGCAGCCCAGGACCGGGGATGGGGGCCCACTCGGGCACTGAAGCTTTCTTT

j_call: TRBJ1-1
v_call: TRBV6-5
d_call: NA
clone_size: NA
cdr3_aa: CASSSMRGIGTEAFF
cdr3_nt: TGTGCCAGCAGTTCCATGCGGGGGATCGGGACTGAAGCTTTCTTT

j_call: TRBJ1-3
v_call: TRBV30
d_call: NA
clone_size: NA
cdr3_aa: CAWSVRGNTIYF
cdr3_nt: TGTGCCTGGAGTGTACGTGGAAACACCATATATTTT

j_call: TRBJ2-1
v_call: TRBV10-3
d_call: TRBD2
clone_size: NA
cdr3_aa: CAISEAGHEQFF
cdr3_nt: TGTGCCATCAGTGAAGCGGGGCATGAGCAGTTCTTC

j_call: TRBJ2-2
v_call: TRBV14
d_call: TRBD2
clone_size: NA
cdr3_aa: CASAGTINTGELFF
cdr3_nt: TGTGCCAGCGCCGGGACTATTAACACCGGGGAGCTGTTTTTT

j_call: TRBJ1-2
v_call: TRBV6-6
d_call: NA
clone_size: NA
cdr3_aa: CASSYGPTAYGYTF
cdr3_nt: TGTGCCAGCAGTTACGGACCGACAGCCTATGGCTACACCTTC

j_call: TRBJ2-7
v_call: TRBV11-2
d_call: TRBD1
clone_size: NA
cdr3_aa: CASSFGTGTYEQYF
cdr3_nt: TGTGCCAGCAGCTTCGGGACAGGAACCTACGAGCAGTACTTC

j_call: TRBJ2-5
v_call: TRBV7-2
d_call: NA
clone_size: NA
cdr3_aa: CASSLFTRIQETQYF
cdr3_nt: TGTGCCAGCAGCTTGTTCACCAGGATTCAAGAGACCCAGTACTTC

j_call: TRBJ2-3
v_call: TRBV14
d_call: NA
clone_size: NA
cdr3_aa: CASSQVGYTDTQYF
cdr3_nt: TGTGCCAGCAGCCAAGTGGGCTACACAGATACGCAGTATTTT

j_call: TRBJ1-5
v_call: TRBV7-6
d_call: NA
clone_size: NA
cdr3_aa: CASSPDVFGYSNQPQHF
cdr3_nt: TGTGCCAGCAGTCCTGACGTCTTCGGCTATAGCAATCAGCCCCAGCATTTT

j_call: TRBJ2-5
v_call: TRBV5-1
d_call: NA
clone_size: once
cdr3_aa: CASSLAGSGQETQYF
cdr3_nt: TGCGCCAGCAGCTTGGCTGGCTCGGGCCAAGAGACCCAGTACTTC

j_call: TRBJ1-5
v_call: TRBV10-2
d_call: TRBD1
clone_size: NA
cdr3_aa: CASRRDRGYQPQHF
cdr3_nt: TGCGCCAGCAGGCGGGACAGGGGCTATCAGCCCCAGCATTTT

j_call: TRBJ2-3
v_call: TRBV15
d_call: NA
clone_size: once
cdr3_aa: CATSRDPGADTQYF
cdr3_nt: TGTGCCACCAGCAGAGACCCGGGCGCAGATACGCAGTATTTT

j_call: TRBJ1-1
v_call: TRBV27
d_call: TRBD1
clone_size: NA
cdr3_aa: CASRQWVDRVNTEAFF
cdr3_nt: TGTGCCAGCAGGCAATGGGTCGACAGGGTTAACACTGAAGCTTTCTTT

j_call: TRBJ2-6
v_call: TRBV11-2
d_call: NA
clone_size: NA
cdr3_aa: CASSGSSGANVLTF
cdr3_nt: TGTGCCAGCAGCGGCTCGTCTGGGGCCAACGTCCTGACTTTC

j_call: TRBJ1-1
v_call: TRBV5-6
d_call: NA
clone_size: NA
cdr3_aa: CASSYGLMNTEAFF
cdr3_nt: TGTGCCAGCAGCTACGGGTTAATGAACACTGAAGCTTTCTTT

j_call: TRBJ2-7
v_call: TRBV6-1
d_call: NA
clone_size: NA
cdr3_aa: CASTWERGEQYF
cdr3_nt: TGTGCCAGCACCTGGGAACGAGGCGAGCAGTACTTC

j_call: TRBJ1-2
v_call: TRBV28
d_call: NA
clone_size: NA
cdr3_aa: CASTENGGRAANYGYTF
cdr3_nt: TGTGCCAGCACCGAAAACGGTGGCAGGGCGGCTAACTATGGCTACACCTTC

j_call: TRBJ2-5
v_call: TRBV5-4
d_call: TRBD2
clone_size: NA
cdr3_aa: CASTRIAGGQETQYF
cdr3_nt: TGTGCCAGCACCCGAATAGCGGGAGGACAAGAGACCCAGTACTTC

j_call: TRBJ2-2
v_call: TRBV4-3
d_call: NA
clone_size: NA
cdr3_aa: CASSQDLAGLNTGELFF
cdr3_nt: TGCGCCAGCAGCCAAGATCTGGCAGGGTTGAACACCGGGGAGCTGTTTTTT

j_call: TRBJ1-5
v_call: TRBV7-2
d_call: NA
clone_size: NA
cdr3_aa: CASSYREGGPQHF
cdr3_nt: TGTGCCAGCAGCTACAGGGAGGGTGGGCCCCAGCATTTT

j_call: TRBJ1-1
v_call: TRBV11-3
d_call: NA
clone_size: NA
cdr3_aa: CASSLDPGPGNTEAFF
cdr3_nt: TGTGCCAGCAGCTTAGACCCAGGGCCGGGGAACACTGAAGCTTTCTTT

j_call: TRBJ2-3
v_call: TRBV4-3
d_call: TRBD2
clone_size: NA
cdr3_aa: CASSLNPSGGTYTDTQYF
cdr3_nt: TGCGCCAGCAGCCTCAATCCTAGCGGGGGGACCTACACAGATACGCAGTATTTT

j_call: TRBJ1-2
v_call: TRBV9
d_call: NA
clone_size: few
cdr3_aa: CASSVGTAYVGYTF
cdr3_nt: TGTGCCAGCAGCGTAGGGACAGCTTATGTTGGCTACACCTTC

j_call: TRBJ1-1
v_call: TRBV28
d_call: NA
clone_size: once
cdr3_aa: CASSLGTRVGTEAFF
cdr3_nt: TGTGCCAGCAGTTTAGGGACCAGGGTTGGCACTGAAGCTTTCTTT

j_call: TRBJ2-2
v_call: TRBV7-8
d_call: NA
clone_size: once
cdr3_aa: CASSWRGSYTGELFF
cdr3_nt: TGTGCCAGCAGCTGGCGAGGGAGTTACACCGGGGAGCTGTTTTTT

j_call: TRBJ2-3
v_call: TRBV4-2
d_call: TRBD2
clone_size: NA
cdr3_aa: CASRAKLAGDTDTQYF
cdr3_nt: TGTGCCAGCAGGGCAAAACTAGCGGGAGACACAGATACGCAGTATTTT

j_call: TRBJ1-1
v_call: TRBV7-3
d_call: NA
clone_size: NA
cdr3_aa: CASSLNRVNTEAFF
cdr3_nt: TGTGCCAGCAGCTTAAACAGGGTAAACACTGAAGCTTTCTTT

j_call: TRBJ2-5
v_call: TRBV6-6
d_call: NA
clone_size: NA
cdr3_aa: CASKSQTQYF
cdr3_nt: TGTGCCAGCAAATCCCAGACCCAGTACTTC

j_call: TRBJ2-7
v_call: TRBV4-2
d_call: TRBD2
clone_size: NA
cdr3_aa: CASSQESGTSDDEQYF
cdr3_nt: TGTGCCAGCAGCCAAGAGTCCGGGACTAGCGACGACGAGCAGTACTTC

j_call: TRBJ2-4
v_call: TRBV5-1
d_call: NA
clone_size: NA
cdr3_aa: CASSSGLGNIQYF
cdr3_nt: TGCGCCAGCAGCTCGGGATTGGGAAACATTCAGTACTTC

j_call: TRBJ2-3
v_call: TRBV4-2
d_call: NA
clone_size: NA
cdr3_aa: CASSQVSGTDTQYF
cdr3_nt: TGTGCCAGCAGCCAAGTTAGCGGCACAGATACGCAGTATTTT

j_call: TRBJ1-2
v_call: TRBV6-5
d_call: NA
clone_size: NA
cdr3_aa: CASSYSPAESNYGYTF
cdr3_nt: TGTGCCAGCAGTTACTCGCCAGCAGAATCTAACTATGGCTACACCTTC

j_call: TRBJ2-1
v_call: TRBV5-1
d_call: TRBD1
clone_size: few
cdr3_aa: CASSLVGQGYSEQFF
cdr3_nt: TGCGCCAGCAGCTTGGTGGGACAGGGTTACAGTGAGCAGTTCTTC

j_call: TRBJ1-2
v_call: TRBV4-1
d_call: NA
clone_size: NA
cdr3_aa: CASSQEIWNRDVYGYTF
cdr3_nt: TGCGCCAGCAGCCAGGAGATCTGGAACAGGGACGTCTATGGCTACACCTTC

j_call: TRBJ1-1
v_call: TRBV2
d_call: NA
clone_size: NA
cdr3_aa: CASRRGVAFF
cdr3_nt: TGTGCCAGCAGAAGGGGAGTCGCTTTCTTT

j_call: TRBJ2-2
v_call: TRBV7-3
d_call: TRBD1
clone_size: NA
cdr3_aa: CASSIPRDRNTGELFF
cdr3_nt: TGTGCCAGCAGCATACCCCGGGACAGGAACACCGGGGAGCTGTTTTTT

j_call: TRBJ2-2
v_call: TRBV30
d_call: NA
clone_size: NA
cdr3_aa: CAWKIHTGELLF
cdr3_nt: TGTGCCTGGAAGATCCACACCGGGGAGCTGCTTTTT